These T cell receptor beta chains were read from a single sample in a study of vaccination and CD4 T cells after COVID-19. These receptors' targets are unknown. TCRdb called the PCR reads again in MiXCR, with one record for every CDR3 protein. The sample has some 17,000 distinct CDR3 sequences; approximately 63% are singletons. The sample was CD4+ T cells from blood, cultured in vitro. All receptors come from a human donor who had recovered from COVID-19. Each CDR3 is given with its conserved first and last residue. The D gene is left open where the match is weak. Some rows mark clone size as missing; the rest say once, few, many or name a class of expanded clone.

>few|TRBJ2-2|TRBD1|17|TRBV24-1
CATSGDPGTGNTGELFF
TGTGCCACCAGTGGCGATCCCGGGACAGGGAACACCGGGGAGCTGTTTTTT
>.|TRBJ2-7|.|15|TRBV19
CASKPWGTNSYEQYF
TGTGCCAGTAAACCTTGGGGGACAAACTCCTACGAGCAGTACTTC
>.|TRBJ1-2|TRBD1|14|TRBV30
CAWRGQGAFYGYTF
TGTGCCTGGAGGGGACAGGGGGCCTTCTATGGCTACACCTTC
>.|TRBJ1-5|.|15|TRBV2
CASSEASYSNQPQHF
TGTGCCAGCAGTGAGGCGAGTTATAGCAATCAGCCCCAGCATTTT
>.|TRBJ2-7|TRBD1|14|TRBV20-1
CSAKGQGSGYEQYF
TGCAGTGCAAAGGGACAGGGGTCGGGCTACGAGCAGTACTTC
>.|TRBJ2-1|.|15|TRBV5-8
CASRQGDSFYNEQFF
TGTGCCAGCAGGCAGGGGGACTCTTTCTACAATGAGCAGTTCTTC
>.|TRBJ2-1|TRBD2|16|TRBV6-1
CASSADLAGVRNEQFF
TGTGCCAGCAGTGCCGATCTAGCGGGAGTGAGGAATGAGCAGTTCTTC
>.|TRBJ2-3|TRBD1|14|TRBV5-1
CASSLSQGEDTQYF
TGCGCCAGCAGCTTGTCACAGGGGGAGGATACGCAGTATTTT
>.|TRBJ1-5|.|14|TRBV6-4
CASRTDSDNQPQHF
TGTGCCAGCAGGACGGACAGTGACAATCAGCCCCAGCATTTT
>.|TRBJ1-1|.|12|TRBV7-9
CASGADSVGAFF
TGTGCCAGCGGGGCAGACTCGGTCGGAGCTTTCTTT
>.|TRBJ1-2|.|14|TRBV24-1
CATSDGSTNYGYTF
TGTGCCACCAGTGATGGCAGCACTAACTATGGCTACACCTTC
>.|TRBJ1-2|TRBD1|14|TRBV6-1
CASSDGQGADGYTF
TGTGCCAGCAGTGACGGACAGGGGGCGGATGGCTACACCTTC
>once|TRBJ2-3|.|17|TRBV7-3
CASSLFRQAGNTDTQYF
TGTGCCAGCAGCTTATTTAGGCAGGCGGGGAACACAGATACGCAGTATTTT
>.|TRBJ1-1|.|14|TRBV20-1
CSALWLGGNTEAFF
TGCAGTGCTCTCTGGCTCGGGGGAAACACTGAAGCTTTCTTT
>.|TRBJ2-5|.|13|TRBV20-1
CSALEGRSETQYF
TGCAGTGCCCTGGAGGGCCGTTCTGAGACCCAGTACTTC
>few|TRBJ2-7|TRBD2|14|TRBV20-1
CSARGLAGTEEQYF
TGCAGTGCTAGAGGACTAGCGGGGACGGAGGAGCAGTACTTC
>once|TRBJ2-1|.|15|TRBV7-2
CASSLYSSTYNEQFF
TGTGCCAGCAGCTTATACTCCAGTACCTACAATGAGCAGTTCTTC
>once|TRBJ1-5|.|13|TRBV30
CAWSVQGDQPQHF
TGTGCCTGGAGTGTACAGGGCGATCAGCCCCAGCATTTT
>few|TRBJ1-5|.|12|TRBV20-1
CSAGGHSQPQHF
TGCAGTGCGGGTGGTCATAGTCAGCCCCAGCATTTT
>few|TRBJ1-1|TRBD1|14|TRBV7-8
CASRLTGIATEAFF
TGTGCCAGCAGATTGACAGGGATTGCCACTGAAGCTTTCTTT
>.|TRBJ1-1|.|13|TRBV5-1
CASTPSHDTEAFF
TGCGCCAGCACCCCCAGCCATGACACTGAAGCTTTCTTT
>.|TRBJ1-1|TRBD1|14|TRBV10-3
CAIRLQGAVAEAFF
TGTGCCATCCGCCTACAGGGGGCAGTGGCTGAAGCTTTCTTT
>.|TRBJ1-2|.|12|TRBV20-1
CSASSGWFGYTF
TGCAGTGCTAGCTCAGGGTGGTTTGGCTACACCTTC
>.|TRBJ2-1|TRBD2|18|TRBV27
CASTASGRFGQGHNEQFF
TGTGCCAGCACGGCTAGCGGGAGATTCGGTCAAGGCCACAATGAGCAGTTCTTC
>.|TRBJ1-2|.|15|TRBV7-9
CASSLVSPREDGYTF
TGTGCCAGCAGCTTAGTCAGTCCCAGGGAGGACGGCTACACCTTC
>.|TRBJ2-3|.|14|TRBV6-5
CASSYRGSTDTQYF
TGTGCCAGCAGTTATCGGGGGAGCACAGATACGCAGTATTTT
>.|TRBJ2-1|TRBD1|15|TRBV11-2
CASSLDGTAFNEQFF
TGTGCCAGCAGCTTAGACGGGACAGCTTTCAATGAGCAGTTCTTC
>.|TRBJ2-7|.|12|TRBV19
CASSQAGYEQYF
TGTGCCAGCTCCCAAGCGGGCTACGAGCAGTACTTC
>.|TRBJ1-1|.|13|TRBV15
CATSRGNRVQAFF
TGTGCCACCAGCAGAGGAAACAGGGTACAAGCTTTCTTT
>.|TRBJ1-5|.|15|TRBV30
CAAQFQGVSNQPQHF
TGTGCCGCCCAATTCCAGGGAGTTAGCAATCAGCCCCAGCATTTT
>.|TRBJ2-7|TRBD1|15|TRBV5-4
CASSLPGTASYEQYF
TGTGCCAGCAGCTTGCCCGGGACAGCCTCCTACGAGCAGTACTTC
>.|TRBJ1-2|.|15|TRBV6-1
CASSPGGGSNYGYTF
TGTGCCAGCAGTCCCGGAGGGGGGTCCAACTATGGCTACACCTTC
>.|TRBJ1-2|.|13|TRBV6-1
CASRAPTRGGYTF
TGTGCCAGCAGGGCCCCGACTAGGGGTGGCTACACCTTC
>.|TRBJ2-5|TRBD2|16|TRBV2
CASTGESGSLEETQYF
TGTGCCAGCACTGGGGAGAGCGGGAGTCTTGAAGAGACCCAGTACTTC
>.|TRBJ2-3|TRBD2|16|TRBV7-2
CASSLPVSGRSDTQYF
TGTGCCAGCAGCTTACCTGTGAGCGGGAGGTCAGATACGCAGTATTTT
>.|TRBJ1-4|.|16|TRBV20-1
CSALPRTAVANEKLFF
TGCAGTGCTCTACCCCGGACGGCCGTAGCTAATGAAAAACTGTTTTTT
>.|TRBJ2-7|TRBD1|14|TRBV7-8
CASSLAGQGIRQYF
TGTGCCAGCAGCTTAGCGGGACAGGGGATTAGGCAGTACTTC